The 8 T cell receptor beta chains presented below share a single source sample, sequenced in a study of STAT5B mutations in CD4+ large granular lymphocyte leukemia. The repertoire was sequenced with immunoSEQ multiplex PCR; TCRdb's copy has only in-frame clones and lacks some. Among fewer than 35,000 clones, 72% were seen once, and the ten largest hold roughly 2%. The sequencing sample was made of CD4+ T cells from blood buffy coats. All receptors come from a human donor in good health.

This clone showed up just a few times. The V and J genes are TRBV19 and TRBJ1-2; no definite D call. V was clipped by 8 bases and J by 2 bases, with 12 bases between them. The germline CDR1 and CDR2 sequences are LNHDA and SQIVND (reference sequence). The CDR3 has 13 residues. Here the CDR3 DNA reads TGTGCCAGTTCCGAGACGGGGAACTATGGCTACACCTTC. As protein: CASSETGNYGYTF.

In its sample, this clone was seen a few times. The gene calls are TRBV19 and TRBJ1-5; D unclear. In germline, CDR1 is LNHDA, CDR2 SQIVND (reference sequence). This CDR3 has 12 amino acids. V was cut by 3 bases and J by 6 bases, with 6 bases left in between. The CDR3 DNA is TGTGCCAGTAGTATTGGGCCTCAGCCCCAGCATTTT. Amino acids: CASSIGPQPQHF.

This clone was picked up one time. The gene calls are TRBV6-1 and TRBJ1-6; D is unclear. CDR3 length equals 14 residues. The germline gives CDR1 MNHNS, CDR2 SASEGT. The V gene lost 7 bases and the J gene lost 6 bases, with 13 bases spanning the gap. CDR3 bases: TGTGCCAGCAACCCAGGACCGATTAATTCACCCCTCCACTTT. Protein: CASNPGPINSPLHF.

In this sample, this clone turned up a few times. One end of the junction is discordant with germline, which a read error may explain. The V gene is TRBV7-7, the J gene TRBJ2-7; D may be TRBD2 (6 bases). The CDR3 length is 15 residues. Germline assignment: CDR1 SSHAT and CDR2 FNYEAQ (reference sequence). DNA for the CDR3: TGTGCTAGCAGCCCGGACCTCGGGAGCTCCTACGAGCAGTACTTC. It specifies CASSPDLGSSYEQYF.

This chain uses TRBV7-9 with TRBJ2-2; D call uncertain. This CDR3 has 13 residues. Germline V gives CDR1 SEHNR, CDR2 FQNEAQ (reference sequence). V lost 2 bases, J lost 5 bases, and 6 bases lay in between. This CDR3 is CASSLSETGELFF. The DNA for the CDR3 is TGTGCCAGCAGCTTAAGCGAGACCGGGGAGCTGTTTTTT.

The chain employs TRBV20-1 and TRBJ2-3, with D possibly called TRBD1 or TRBD2 (5 bases each). The CDR3 is 9 residues long. Germline V CDR1 and CDR2: DFQATT, SNEGSKA (reference sequence). V lost 5 bases and J 9 bases, leaving 6 bases between the germline ends. The CDR3, as DNA: TGCAGTGCTGGGGGAACGCAGTATTTT. Translated, it gives CSAGGTQYF.

DNA for the CDR3: TGTGCCAGTAGCTCGACAGGGGCAGAGACCCAGTACTTC. It encodes CASSSTGAETQYF. The genes are TRBV19 and TRBJ2-5, with 8 bases matching TRBD1. This CDR3 contains 13 residues. The germline V gene encodes CDR1 LNHDA and CDR2 SQIVND (reference sequence). V lost 6 bases and J lost 4; bases outside the gene matches: 4.

The chain uses TRBV2 and TRBJ1-2; possibly TRBD1 for D (5 bases). The CDR3 has 13 residues. CDR1 and CDR2 (germline): SNHLY, FYNNEI. V was pared by 6 bases and J by 1 base, with 9 bases between. CDR3 amino acids: CASRDTLNYGYTF. The DNA for the CDR3 is TGTGCCAGCAGGGACACCCTTAACTATGGCTACACCTTC.